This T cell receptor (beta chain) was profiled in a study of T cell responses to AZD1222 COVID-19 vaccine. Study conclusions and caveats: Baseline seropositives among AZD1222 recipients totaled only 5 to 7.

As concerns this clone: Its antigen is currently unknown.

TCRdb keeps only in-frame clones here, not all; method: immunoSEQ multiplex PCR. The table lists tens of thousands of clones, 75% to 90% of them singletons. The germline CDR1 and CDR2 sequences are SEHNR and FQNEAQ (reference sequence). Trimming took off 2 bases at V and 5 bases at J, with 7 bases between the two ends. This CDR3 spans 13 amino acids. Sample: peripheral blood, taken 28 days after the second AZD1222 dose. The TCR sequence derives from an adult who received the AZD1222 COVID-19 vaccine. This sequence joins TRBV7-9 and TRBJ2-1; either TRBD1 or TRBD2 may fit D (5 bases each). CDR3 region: CASSLMGDNEQFF. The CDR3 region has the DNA TGTGCCAGCAGCTTAATGGGGGACAATGAGCAGTTCTTC.